The T cell receptor beta chain described here comes from a study of T cell responses to AZD1222 COVID-19 vaccine (dated by TCRdb to 2020 to 2022). For the study in its entirety: A total of just over 230 trial participants underwent TCR sequencing, of whom approximately 200 had received two doses of AZD1222 and about 25 had received two doses of the MenACWY control vaccine. Trial participants were enrolled by age into subgroups of 18-55, 56-69 and 70-plus years, and 148, 28 and 57 TCR-sequenced participants, respectively, were included in these subgroups.

General study outcomes and caveats: A significant rise in spike-specific TCR breadth and depth was observed after two AZD1222 doses relative to day 0 and relative to MenACWY recipients. Because no samples from the day 14 peak response were available, repertoires could be characterized only after the peak T cell response. Reportedly, almost half of the unique spike-specific TCRs recognized epitopes lying outside the regions that are mutated in the B.1.351 and B.1.1.7 variants. Conclusions about previously exposed vaccinees were limited because only six AZD1222 recipients were SARS-CoV-2 seropositive at baseline. Most participants were white British and females outnumbered males, and the authors suggested that clonal diversity may have been underestimated. CD4 TCRs associated with the vaccine covered the entire spike protein, and the dominant responses were in regions 160-218 and 743-854. In the small 56-69-year group, the increase in depth fell short of significance, most likely because of low power.

From its cysteine to its phenylalanine, the CDR3 spans 17 amino acids. Only the CDR3 DNA stays, 51 bases, in frame from base 1. The germline V gene supplies CDR1 SGHDT and CDR2 YYEEEE. Trimming removed 3 bases from V and 4 bases from J, leaving 23 bases between the germline ends. The CDR3 regions of human TCRbeta chains were analyzed by immunosequencing. The study's processing was this. TCRs in the repertoires were matched against a reference library of SARS-CoV-2-specific TCRs that had been generated with the MIRA antigen-specificity platform. Breadth meant the fraction of unique TCRs that were SARS-CoV-2-associated, whereas depth meant the fraction of total T cells that were SARS-CoV-2-associated. Using the MIRA data, every spike-specific TCR was mapped to the spike region that the TCR reacted to and assigned to either a CD4 or a CD8 class. Log10-transformed breadth and depth values were compared by one-way ANOVA with Sidak's multiple comparisons tests. Sourced from immuneACCESS, this table was stored by TCRdb with only in-frame sequences that have V and J called. A share of the clones is absent; for the studies checked, an unresolved V gene accounts for under half, and the remainder has no known explanation. Clone size and V and J calls were adopted from that table, with D and trimming inferred from the DNA. The table for this sample lists some 170,000 clones; 85% to 90% of them were counted only once. Roughly 4.3% of the sample rests with the top ten.

The sample's time point, from its label and the paper: about 28 days (+/-7) after the second vaccine dose. The meaning of the sample's treatment or condition label: meningococcal conjugate vaccine given as trial control. Vaccinee samples came from UK trials COV001 and COV002, including a single-blind randomized controlled phase 2/3 trial of AZD1222 (ChAdOx1 nCoV-19) in healthy adults. Trial participant PBMC samples were collected at day 0 and day 28 after the second dose for TCRbeta chain sequencing. About this clone: What this receptor recognizes is not known. Per-base quality was not reported, and no clone a single base away is much larger than it.

The sequence is built from TRBV5-6 and TRBJ2-7, with the D gene tentatively TRBD1 or TRBD2, based on 5 matching bases in each. This TCR came from an adult who received the MenACWY meningococcal vaccine as a control. The source was peripheral blood, collected 28 days after the second dose of the MenACWY control vaccine. The DNA is as follows: TGTGCCAGCAGCTATTTCCGACGGGACGAATACCTATACGAGCAGTACTTC. It encodes CASSYFRRDEYLYEQYF.